This entry lists 10 T cell receptor beta chains sequenced from one sample in a study of T cells in women clearing cervical HPV infection. Data came from immunoSEQ multiplex PCR; TCRdb stores just in-frame clones and leaves some out. The sample spans tens of thousands of clones; the ten largest clones claim 6.6%. Sequences were obtained from blood buffy coat. Receptors were obtained from a woman aged 18 to 75 with a cervical HPV16 infection that either progressed to CIN3+ or cleared (not recorded which).

Regarding this clone: Coverage ceases 3 residues before the CDR3 finishes, and the germline J gene fills in the end. The rearrangement links TRBV29-1 to TRBJ2-1; D uncertain. Germline V gene data show CDR1 as SQVTM and CDR2 as ANQGSEA. This CDR3 has 15 amino acids. Trimming pared 2 bases from V and 6 bases from J, leaving 17 bases between. The CDR3 loop reads CSVELQVGSGNEQFF. The DNA read from the CDR3 is TGCAGCGTTGAACTTCAGGTTGGGTCCGGCAATGAG.

For this clone: The missing CDR3 end, 3 residues past where the read stops, is filled in from the germline J gene. The gene calls are TRBV7-9 and TRBJ2-1; D is undetermined. This CDR3 is 14 amino acids long. The V gene's germline CDR1 is SEHNR and CDR2 FQNEAQ (reference sequence). Trimming cost V 4 bases and J 4 bases, with 11 bases left between them. The CDR3 loop is CASSYLDLYNEQFF. The DNA read from the CDR3 is TGTGCCAGCAGCTACCTAGACCTTTACAATGAG.

With respect to this clone: The read gets to within 3 residues of the CDR3 end, and the germline J gene fills in the rest. V is TRBV30 and J is TRBJ2-1; TRBD2 aligns across 8 bases. Trimming cost V 0 bases and J 2 bases; bases outside gene matches: 3. Germline CDR1 GTSNPN, CDR2 SVGIG (reference sequence). The CDR3 totals 15 residues. CDR3 region: CAWSVPGGTYNEQFF. CDR3 bases read: TGTGCCTGGAGTGTACCGGGGGGGACCTACAATGAG. Complete variable domain (other parts from reference TRBV30 and TRBJ2-1): SQTIHQWPATLVQPVGSPLSLECTVEGTSNPNLYWYRQAAGRGLQLLFYSVGIGQISSEVPQNLSASRPQDRQFILSSKKLLLSDSGFYLCAWSVPGGTYNEQFFGPGTRLTVL.

As for this clone: The read terminates 3 residues before the CDR3 end, so the remaining end is supplied by the germline J gene. The gene calls are TRBV18 and TRBJ1-1, with TRBD1 matching 7 bases. Germline V gene data show CDR1 as KGHSH and CDR2 as LQKENI. This CDR3 has 15 amino acids. J lost 0 bases, V lost 6 bases, and 7 bases had no gene match. The CDR3 sequence is CASSRDRVMNTEAFF. The DNA read from the CDR3 is TGTGCCAGCTCTCGGGACAGAGTTATGAACACTGAA.

Details on this clone: The observed sequence ends 3 residues before the CDR3 terminus, with the missing tail filled in from the germline J gene. V gene TRBV10-3 combines with J gene TRBJ2-3; a weak D match, TRBD2 (6 bases). This CDR3 comprises 14 residues. V was clipped by 8 bases and J by 4 bases, with 16 bases between them. Germline CDR1 reads ENHRY; CDR2 reads SYGVKD. The part of the CDR3 DNA that was read is TGTGCCATCGGGGTAGCGGCAGTACCAGATACG. Translating gives CAIGVAAVPDT. The full CDR3 protein is CAIGVAAVPDTQYF.

Regarding this clone: The DNA ends 3 residues before the CDR3 does, and the rest of the CDR3 is filled in from the germline J gene. The V gene is TRBV5-4, the J gene TRBJ1-6; 7 nucleotides align to TRBD1. CDR1 is SGHNT and CDR2 is YYREEE in the germline V gene (reference sequence). The V segment lost 2 bases and the J segment 9 bases; nucleotides outside the gene matches: 2. The CDR3 loop spans 13 amino acids. Partial CDR3 DNA: TGTGCCAGCAGCTTTGAGGGGGCTTCACCC. This sequence encodes CASSFEGASP. The whole CDR3 reads CASSFEGASPLHF.

Points on this clone: The CDR3 extends 3 residues past the end of the read, so its final part is completed from the germline J gene. The chain combines TRBV6-1 with TRBJ2-2, with TRBD2 matching 9 bases. Germline V gene data show CDR1 as MNHNS and CDR2 as SASEGT. The CDR3 has 15 residues. The junction had 5 bases not matched to a gene; V was cut back by 4 bases and J by 5 bases. Incomplete CDR3 DNA: TGTGCCAGCAGTGGAGCGGGGGGATGGACCGGGGAG. Translated: CASSGAGGWTGE. In full, the CDR3 reads CASSGAGGWTGELFF.

Turning to this clone: The read gets to within 3 residues of the CDR3 end, and the germline J gene fills in the rest. The chain joins TRBV13 to TRBJ1-1; D might be TRBD1 (6 bases). CDR3 length equals 17 residues. V lost 4 bases to trimming and J lost 4 bases, with 22 bases between them. Germline loops: CDR1 PRHDT, CDR2 FYEKMQ (reference sequence). CDR3 residues: CASSSLSSAGDFTEAFF. The DNA read from the CDR3 is TGTGCCAGCAGCTCTCTAAGTTCTGCAGGGGATTTCACTGAA.

Turning to this clone: The read falls 3 residues short of the CDR3 end, and the missing part is taken from the germline J gene. This chain links TRBV7-2 with TRBJ1-2, with TRBD1 identical over 7 bases. There are 15 residues in the CDR3. From germline, CDR1 is SGHTA and CDR2 FQGNSA. This CDR3 reads CASSLAVTGPLGYTF. Partial CDR3 DNA: TGTGCCAGCAGCTTAGCGGTGACAGGGCCCCTAGGC.

To note about this clone: The read ends 3 residues early relative to the CDR3; the germline J gene fills the gap. The chain carries TRBV10-3 and TRBJ2-2; 8 bases map to TRBD2. Germline V gene sequence: CDR1 ENHRY, CDR2 SYGVKD. The CDR3 contains 17 residues. J was trimmed by 1 base and V by 0 bases; bases with no gene match: 4. The chain's CDR3 is CAISESNRGGNTGELFF. CDR3 DNA (partial): TGTGCCATCAGTGAGTCGAATCGGGGGGGGAACACCGGGGAG.